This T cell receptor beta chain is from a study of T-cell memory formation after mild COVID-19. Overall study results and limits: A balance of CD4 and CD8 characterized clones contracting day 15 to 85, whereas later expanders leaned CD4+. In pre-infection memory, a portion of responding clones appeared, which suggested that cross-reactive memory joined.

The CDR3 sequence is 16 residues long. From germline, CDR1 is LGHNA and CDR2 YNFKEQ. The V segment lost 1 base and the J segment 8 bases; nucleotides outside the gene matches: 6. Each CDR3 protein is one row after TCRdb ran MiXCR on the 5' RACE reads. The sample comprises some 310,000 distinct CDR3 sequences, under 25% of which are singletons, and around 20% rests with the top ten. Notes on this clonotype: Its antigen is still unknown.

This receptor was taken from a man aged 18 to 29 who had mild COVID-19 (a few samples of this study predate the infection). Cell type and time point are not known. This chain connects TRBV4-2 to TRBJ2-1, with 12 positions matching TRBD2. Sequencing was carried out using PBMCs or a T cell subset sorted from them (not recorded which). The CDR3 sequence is CASSQVSLAGGDEQFF. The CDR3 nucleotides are TGTGCCAGCAGCCAAGTCTCACTAGCGGGGGGCGATGAGCAGTTCTTC.